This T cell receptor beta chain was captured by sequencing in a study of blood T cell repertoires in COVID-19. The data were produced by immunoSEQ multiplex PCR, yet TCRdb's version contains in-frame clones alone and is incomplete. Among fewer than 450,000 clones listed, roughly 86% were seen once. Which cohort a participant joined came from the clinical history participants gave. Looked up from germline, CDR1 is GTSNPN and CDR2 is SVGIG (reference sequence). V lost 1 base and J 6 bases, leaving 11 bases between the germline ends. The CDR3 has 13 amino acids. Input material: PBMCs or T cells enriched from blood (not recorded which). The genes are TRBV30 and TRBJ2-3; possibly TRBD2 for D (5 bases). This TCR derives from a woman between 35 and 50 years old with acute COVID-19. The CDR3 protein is CAWSAGNWDTQYF. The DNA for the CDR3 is TGTGCCTGGAGTGCGGGGAATTGGGATACGCAGTATTTT.